Listed here are 8 T cell receptor beta chains from one sample, sequenced in a study of tumor-infiltrating lymphocytes in primary liver carcinoma. Using a constant-region primer together with ProtoScript II reverse transcriptase, TCR beta cDNA was made from 500 ng of total RNA. Libraries of TCR beta came from three nested multiplex PCR rounds with slightly modified ARM-PCR. Amplification in the first two PCR rounds was performed using TRBV1-TRBV30 forward primers and a C-beta reverse primer for around 9 cycles each. MiXCR was run by TCRdb on the multiplex PCR reads, yielding one entry per CDR3 protein. The data hold 300,000 to 350,000 distinct CDR3 sequences, with 50% to 60% observed a single time. Blood RNA was derived from unsorted whole blood, and germline DNA was extracted too. The sample taken for sequencing was peripheral blood. Receptors were obtained from a woman in her thirties with primary liver carcinoma and hepatitis B virus infection.

This clonotype occurred a few times. V usage is TRBV13 and J usage is TRBJ1-6; perhaps TRBD1 as D (6 bases). This CDR3 is built from 15 residues. Germline V gene lookup returns CDR1 PRHDT and CDR2 FYEKMQ (reference sequence). The ends were cut back, 5 bases at V and 4 bases at J, with 12 bases in the middle. The CDR3 is CASSRKTGYNSPLHF. CDR3 DNA sequence: TGTGCCAGCAGCCGGAAGACAGGTTATAATTCACCCCTCCACTTT.

This clonotype has a count of ten or more. CDR3 nucleotides: TGTGCCATCAGTCCAGGGAAACCCGGGGAGCTGTTTTTT. Translated, it gives CAISPGKPGELFF. The chain uses TRBV10-3 and TRBJ2-2, with a possible D match to TRBD1 (5 bases). Germline V gives CDR1 ENHRY, CDR2 SYGVKD. The CDR3 runs 13 residues. Trimming stripped 5 bases from V and 6 bases from J, with 10 bases between.

With regard to this clonotype: A read error may account for a junction end that differs from germline. The V call is TRBV11-2, the J call TRBJ2-1; 10 positions agree with TRBD2. Germline V lookup: CDR1 SGHAT, CDR2 FQNNGV. The length of the CDR3 is 15 residues. Here the CDR3 DNA reads TGTACCAGCAGCTTGGCCGGGACTAGCGATGGTGTGCAGTTCTTC. Amino acid sequence: CTSSLAGTSDGVQFF.

Of note for this clonotype: The junction departs from the called germline gene at one end, perhaps through a read error. V is TRBV11-2 and J is TRBJ2-3; D is perhaps TRBD1 (8 bases). The CDR3 spans 17 residues. Per germline, CDR1 SGHAT and CDR2 FQNNGV. The CDR3 is CASSSRLRTGRADTQYF. The CDR3 bases are TGTGCCAGCAGCTCAAGATTGAGGACAGGGAGGGCAGATACGCAATATTTT.

On this clonotype itself: Just one base apart from a much larger clone, this may be a read error. The V call is TRBV12-3 or TRBV12-4, the J call TRBJ1-5, with TRBD1 matching over 8 bases. Trimming cost V 4 bases and J 11 bases; bases outside gene matches: 13. This CDR3 has 15 residues. The CDR3 here is CASSWGRGRLESQHF. CDR3 nucleotides: TGTGCCAGCAGTTGGGGCAGGGGGCGCCTGGAGTCCCAGCATTTT.

J is TRBJ2-2 and V is TRBV11-2; 9 bases line up with TRBD2. Germline-derived CDR1 and CDR2 are SGHAT and FQNNGV. V lost 5 bases and J lost 10; bases outside the gene matches: 20. The CDR3 runs 18 residues. The CDR3 DNA reads as TGTGCCAGCAGCCAGATCCCGCGGCTAGCGGGACACGCCGAGGAGCTGTTTTTT. This sequence encodes CASSQIPRLAGHAEELFF.

This clonotype was recorded a few times. The chain joins TRBV7-9 to TRBJ1-2; D gene uncertain. Germline V gene lookup returns CDR1 SEHNR and CDR2 FQNEAQ (reference sequence). V was shortened by 0 bases and J by 6 bases, with 11 bases between the two germline ends. This CDR3 is built from 14 residues. CDR3 sequence reads: CASSLAAALDGYTF. DNA of the CDR3: TGTGCCAGCAGCTTAGCCGCAGCCTTGGATGGCTACACCTTC. Combining the CDR3 with reference TRBV7-9 and TRBJ1-2 gives the whole variable domain DTGVSQNPRHKITKRGQNVTFRCDPISEHNRLYWYRQTLGQGPEFLTYFQNEAQLEKSRLLSDRFSAERPKGSFSTLEIQRTEQGDSAMYLCASSLAAALDGYTFGSGTRLTVV.

The V call is TRBV20-1, the J call TRBJ2-1; tentatively, D is TRBD2 (6 bases). There are 17 residues in the CDR3. V was shortened by 3 bases and J by 0 bases, with 18 bases between the two germline ends. The germline V gene has CDR1 DFQATT and CDR2 SNEGSKA (reference sequence). CDR3 in amino acids: CSASSSREASSYNEQFF. CDR3 bases: TGCAGTGCTAGTTCTTCGAGGGAGGCGAGCTCCTACAATGAGCAGTTCTTC.